The present T cell receptor (beta chain) was sequenced within a study of response to subunit inactivated influenza vaccine. Details on this clonotype: What it binds is unknown.

Study-level results: The authors suggested that every seasonal influenza vaccination recruits few new T cells.

The CDR3 is 15 amino acids. Germline V gene data show CDR1 as MNHEY and CDR2 as SVGEGT. V lost 6 bases to trimming and J lost 2 bases, with 14 bases between them. TCRdb called the RT-PCR reads again in MiXCR, with one record for every CDR3 protein. The sample consists of about 480,000 distinct CDR3 sequences, 10% to 15% of them appearing once. The clonotype originates from a man in his fifties or sixties who received an inactivated influenza vaccine. The V call is TRBV6-2 or TRBV6-3, the J call TRBJ2-1; D may be TRBD1 or TRBD2 (6 bases each). The sample here was PBMCs from blood, taken more than 35 days after vaccination. The CDR3 spells CASSLRRDTYNEQFF. CDR3 DNA sequence: TGTGCCAGCAGCCTGAGGCGGGACACCTACAATGAGCAGTTCTTC.